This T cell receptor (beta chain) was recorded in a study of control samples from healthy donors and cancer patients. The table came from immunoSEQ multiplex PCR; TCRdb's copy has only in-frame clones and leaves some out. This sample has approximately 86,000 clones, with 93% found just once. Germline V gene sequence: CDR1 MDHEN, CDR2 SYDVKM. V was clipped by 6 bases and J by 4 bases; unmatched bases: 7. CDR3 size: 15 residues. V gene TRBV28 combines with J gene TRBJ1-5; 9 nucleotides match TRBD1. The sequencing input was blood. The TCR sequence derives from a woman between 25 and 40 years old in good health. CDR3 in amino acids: CASSSGQGKNQPQHF. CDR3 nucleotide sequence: TGTGCCAGCAGCTCGGGACAGGGAAAGAATCAGCCCCAGCATTTT.